This T cell receptor beta chain was observed in a study of shared clonotypes between healthy human individuals. V lost 1 base and J lost 1, with 4 bases in between. Looked up from germline, CDR1 is MNHNS and CDR2 is SASEGT. The CDR3 loop spans 13 amino acids. Authors' processing steps: Filtering differed for immunoSEQ, which gave only junction sequences without quality scores. Repertoires were generated with immunoSEQ multiplex PCR, while TCRdb's copy carries only in-frame clones and drops some. V and J calls plus clone size are reproduced from that table; the DNA served to infer D and trimming. The sample has 2 million to 2.5 million clones; roughly 95% are singletons. A remark on this clone: Other nucleotide sequences in the sample specify the same CDR3.

Terminally differentiated effector memory CD45RA+ cells were left out of the naive CD8 fraction, which was CD45RO-negative and positively selected for CCR7. This clonotype was sampled from a young man in good health. The sequencing sample was made of naive CD8+ T cells sorted from blood. This rearrangement joins TRBV6-1 to TRBJ1-1, with D unresolved. Here the CDR3 reads CASSEGRNTEAFF. The CDR3 bases are TGTGCCAGCAGTGAAGGAAGGAACACTGAAGCTTTCTTT.